Listed here are 14 T cell receptor beta chains from one sample, sequenced in a study of T cell repertoires in cytomegalovirus infection. TCRdb re-called the reads through MiXCR, storing one row per CDR3 protein. The sample includes 200,000 or so distinct CDR3 sequences, approximately 30% of them seen just once. Sequencing input: PBMCs. The receptors shown here come from a human donor in good health (CMV status not recorded). Some clones in this sample may be carry-over from other donors' samples.

The chain employs TRBV6-1 and TRBJ2-7, with D maybe TRBD1 (6 bases). The CDR3 totals 15 residues. V was cut by 1 base and J by 6 bases, with 16 bases left in between. Germline V gene sequence: CDR1 MNHNS, CDR2 SASEGT. DNA for the CDR3: TGTGCCAGCAGTGAAGGATGGGGGCCGGGCTCCGAGCAGTACTTC. This translates into CASSEGWGPGSEQYF.

This sequence joins TRBV20-1 and TRBJ2-7; 8 bases are shared with TRBD1. The V gene end was trimmed by 1 base and the J gene end by 3 bases; junction bases not matched to a gene: 8. Germline V gene sequence: CDR1 DFQATT, CDR2 SNEGSKA (reference sequence). The CDR3 contains 15 residues. CDR3 bases: TGCAGTGCTAGAGGACCGGGACAGGAGAACTACGAGCAGTACTTC. Its protein product is CSARGPGQENYEQYF.

This clonotype was seen only a few times. The rearrangement links TRBV6-1 to TRBJ1-5, with TRBD1 matching 10 bases. The germline V gene has CDR1 MNHNS and CDR2 SASEGT. Trimming cost V 7 bases and J 0 bases; bases outside gene matches: 12. The CDR3 is 18 residues long. CDR3 residues: CASTKGTGVQISNQPQHF. CDR3 in DNA: TGTGCCAGCACCAAGGGGACAGGGGTACAGATTAGCAATCAGCCCCAGCATTTT.

This clonotype was recorded at least ten times. J is TRBJ2-7 and V is TRBV5-6; 10 bases agree with TRBD1. V lost 3 bases to trimming and J lost 9 bases; unmatched junction nucleotides: 12. Per germline, CDR1 SGHDT and CDR2 YYEEEE. CDR3 length: 15 amino acids. CDR3 protein: CASSSGWDRGMTQYF. CDR3 DNA: TGTGCCAGCAGCTCGGGTTGGGACAGGGGAATGACGCAGTACTTC.

A few counts support this clonotype. This chain links TRBV12-3 or TRBV12-4 with TRBJ1-1; 7 bases map to TRBD1. The CDR3 contains 14 residues. Trimming cost V 6 bases and J 4 bases; bases outside gene matches: 8. This CDR3 is CASSLGGPSTEAFF. The CDR3 DNA is TGTGCCAGCAGCCTAGGGGGCCCGAGCACTGAAGCTTTCTTT.

This clonotype was seen ten or more times. The chain links TRBV7-8 to TRBJ2-3, with 14 bases lining up with TRBD2. The V segment lost 5 bases and the J segment 4 bases; nucleotides outside the gene matches: 11. From germline, CDR1 is SGHVS and CDR2 FQNEAQ. This CDR3 spans 18 amino acids. CDR3 DNA: TGTGCCAGCAGCCTCGGACTAGCGGGGGGCCGGGAGGCAGATACGCAGTATTTT. Protein product: CASSLGLAGGREADTQYF.

The V call is TRBV25-1, the J call TRBJ2-3, with D perhaps matching TRBD2 (6 bases). Trimming removed 3 bases at V and 2 bases at J, with 9 bases between. There are 14 residues in the CDR3. Germline CDR1 and CDR2: MGHDK and SYGVNS. This CDR3 is CASSEDYLTDTQYF. The CDR3 DNA reads TGTGCCAGCAGTGAGGACTACCTCACAGATACGCAGTATTTT. The full variable domain, completed using reference TRBV25-1 and TRBJ2-3, is EADIYQTPRYLVIGTGKKITLECSQTMGHDKMYWYQQDPGMELHLIHYSYGVNSTEKGDLSSESTVSRIRTEHFPLTLESARPSHTSQYLCASSEDYLTDTQYFGPGTRLTVL.

This clonotype was recorded a few times. The chain combines TRBV2 with TRBJ1-4; D gene unclear. V was shortened by 7 bases and J by 0 bases, with 12 bases between the two germline ends. Germline loops: CDR1 SNHLY, CDR2 FYNNEI. The CDR3 spans 15 residues. In nucleotides, the CDR3 is TGTGCCAGCATGAGCAGGCGTACAACTAATGAAAAACTGTTTTTT. It codes for CASMSRRTTNEKLFF.

This clonotype was detected ten times or more. A much more abundant neighbour one base away suggests this may be a read error. The V gene is TRBV7-2, the J gene TRBJ1-4; a possible D gene is TRBD1 (5 bases). Germline lookup yields CDR1 SGHTA and CDR2 FQGNSA. The CDR3 extends over 13 amino acids. The CDR3 region is CAGSEGANEKLFF. The CDR3 DNA sequence: TGTGCCGGCAGCGAAGGGGCGAATGAAAAACTGTTTTTT.

This clonotype was counted between two and nine times. Its ends do not fully match the called genes, so a read error is possible. This chain joins TRBV19 and TRBJ1-3, with D possibly matching TRBD1 (6 bases). There are 15 residues in the CDR3. Germline V gene lookup returns CDR1 LNHDA and CDR2 SQIVND (reference sequence). For the CDR3, the DNA is TGTGCTAGTAGTGACAGGACCATCTCTGGAAACACCATATATTTT. This gives the protein CASSDRTISGNTIYF.

This clonotype was seen only once. The chain links TRBV7-8 to TRBJ2-5; perhaps D is TRBD1 or TRBD2 (5 bases each). This CDR3 has 13 amino acids. CDR1 is SGHVS and CDR2 is FQNEAQ in the germline V gene. V shed 8 bases and J shed 2 bases, with 12 bases lying between them. The CDR3 reads CASLGDLQETQYF. The CDR3 nucleotides read TGTGCCAGCCTAGGGGACCTTCAAGAGACCCAGTACTTC.

This clonotype has only a few counts. The chain joins TRBV25-1 to TRBJ1-6, with 8 nucleotides matching TRBD1. CDR1 and CDR2 from the germline V gene are MGHDK and SYGVNS. Trimming cost V 4 bases and J 7 bases; bases outside gene matches: 3. The CDR3 is made up of 14 amino acids. CDR3 sequence (DNA): TGTGCCAGCAGTGTCCGGACAGGGAATTCACCCCTCCACTTT. Its protein is CASSVRTGNSPLHF.

The rearrangement uses TRBV6-4 and TRBJ2-6; D call uncertain. Looked up from germline, CDR1 is MRHNA and CDR2 is SNTAGT. This CDR3 contains 14 residues. V lost 3 bases to trimming and J lost 0 bases, with 3 bases between them. The CDR3 bases are TGTGCCAGCAGTGAAAGCTCTGGGGCCAACGTCCTGACTTTC. This gives the protein CASSESSGANVLTF.

The V gene is TRBV7-3, the J gene TRBJ2-7, with 7 bases aligning to TRBD1. V was clipped by 5 bases and J by 2 bases; unmatched bases: 6. The V gene's germline CDR1 is SGHTA and CDR2 FQGTGA. This CDR3 contains 14 residues. CDR3 protein: CASSRDRAPYEQYF. In DNA form, the CDR3 reads TGTGCCAGCAGCAGAGACAGGGCCCCCTACGAGCAGTACTTC.